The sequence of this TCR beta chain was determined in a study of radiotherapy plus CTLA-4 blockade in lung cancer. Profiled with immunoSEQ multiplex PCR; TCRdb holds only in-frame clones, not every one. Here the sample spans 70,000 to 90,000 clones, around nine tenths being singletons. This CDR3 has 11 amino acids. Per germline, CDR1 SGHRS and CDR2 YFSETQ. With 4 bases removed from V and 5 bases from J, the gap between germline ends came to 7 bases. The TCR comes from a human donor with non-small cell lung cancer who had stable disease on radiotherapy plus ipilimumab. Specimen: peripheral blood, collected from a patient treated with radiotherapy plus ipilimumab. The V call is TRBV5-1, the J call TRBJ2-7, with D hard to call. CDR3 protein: CASSDLNEQYF. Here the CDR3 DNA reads TGCGCCAGCAGCGACCTTAACGAGCAGTACTTC.